These 23 T cell receptor beta chains were all obtained from the same sample, sequenced in a study of cytomegalovirus exposure and HLA in healthy donors. In the PCR, 60 Vbeta and 13 Jbeta primers were used. Sequencing used immunoSEQ multiplex PCR; TCRdb keeps in-frame clones, though not all of them. The sample includes 100,000 to 150,000 clones, 79% seen only once; the top ten take approximately 1.1%. The source material was PBMCs. These receptors came from a male donor in good health and CMV-seronegative.

This clone was found once. V is TRBV7-2 and J is TRBJ1-3; 10 bases agree with TRBD1. With V trimmed by 1 base and J by 3 bases, 6 bases remained unmatched. This CDR3 contains 17 residues. The V gene's germline CDR1 is SGHTA and CDR2 FQGNSA. The CDR3 region has the DNA TGTGCCAGCAGCTTAGTCGGGACAGGGGCAGGTGGAAACACCATATATTTT. Amino acids: CASSLVGTGAGGNTIYF. The whole variable domain, remainder taken from reference TRBV7-2 and TRBJ1-3, is GAGVSQSPSNKVTEKGKDVELRCDPISGHTALYWYRQSLGQGLEFLIYFQGNSAPDKSGLPSDRFSAERTGGSVSTLTIQRTQQEDSAVYLCASSLVGTGAGGNTIYFGEGSWLTVV.

Details on this clone: The sample carries other DNA sequences with the same CDR3. The J gene is TRBJ1-5, the V gene TRBV27; D may be TRBD1 (6 bases). CDR1 MNHEY and CDR2 SMNVEV come from the germline V gene (reference sequence). CDR3 size: 14 residues. V lost 2 bases and J 7 bases, leaving 12 bases between the germline ends. CDR3 sequence reads: CASSLKGVGQPQHF. The CDR3 DNA reads as TGTGCCAGCAGTTTAAAGGGGGTAGGGCAGCCCCAGCATTTT.

This rearrangement joins TRBV6-6 to TRBJ1-1; possible D gene TRBD1, 6 bases. This CDR3 region has 15 residues. CDR1 MNHNY and CDR2 SVGAGI come from the germline V gene (reference sequence). With 5 bases removed from V and 3 bases from J, the gap between germline ends came to 16 bases. The CDR3: CASSPTGGGDTEAFF. CDR3 nucleotide sequence: TGTGCCAGCAGTCCTACTGGAGGGGGGGACACTGAAGCTTTCTTT.

This chain joins TRBV15 and TRBJ1-5; possibly TRBD1 for D (5 bases). Germline-derived CDR1 and CDR2 are LNHNV and YYDKDF (reference sequence). Between the trimmed V and J ends, which lost 5 bases and 11 bases, there was a span of 22 bases. There are 15 residues in the CDR3. CDR3 bases: TGTGCCACCAGCTCCAAGCGCACGGCGCAAGGGGCCCAGCATTTT. This codes for CATSSKRTAQGAQHF.

The chain recombines TRBV7-6 with TRBJ2-2; possibly TRBD1 for D (5 bases). This CDR3 is 16 amino acids long. Germline V lookup: CDR1 SGHVS, CDR2 FNYEAQ. V lost 3 bases, J lost 3 bases, and 14 bases lay in between. CDR3 bases: TGTGCCAGCAGCTTCCATCGGACAAATTACACCGGGGAGCTGTTTTTT. Translated: CASSFHRTNYTGELFF.

This clone was counted a few times. The V call is TRBV10-3, the J call TRBJ1-6, with D possibly TRBD1 on 5 matching bases. V was shortened by 5 bases and J by 10 bases, with 15 bases between the two germline ends. The germline V gene encodes CDR1 ENHRY and CDR2 SYGVKD. The CDR3 loop spans 14 amino acids. CDR3 sequence (DNA): TGTGCCATCAGTCCCCCAGGGTCGGACTCACCCCTCCACTTT. It encodes CAISPPGSDSPLHF.

CDR3 loop: CASSTKITDTQYF. For the CDR3, the DNA is TGTGCCAGCTCCACTAAAATCACAGATACGCAGTATTTT. The chain links TRBV27 to TRBJ2-3; D remains unclear. Between the trimmed V and J ends, which lost 8 bases and 2 bases, there was a span of 11 bases. Germline CDR1 MNHEY, CDR2 SMNVEV (reference sequence). There are 13 residues in the CDR3.

This clone was seen a single time. V and J are TRBV19 and TRBJ2-1, with 12 bases lining up with TRBD2. The trim removed 6 bases at V and 0 bases at J, leaving 3 bases unmatched. The CDR3 runs 16 residues. Germline V gene data show CDR1 as LNHDA and CDR2 as SQIVND (reference sequence). In nucleotides, the CDR3 is TGTGCCAGTAGCAGACTAGCGGGGGCCTCCTACAATGAGCAGTTCTTC. Amino acids: CASSRLAGASYNEQFF.

The chain couples TRBV27 to TRBJ1-4, with D hard to call. Trimming took off 5 bases at V and 5 bases at J, with 15 bases between the two ends. The germline CDR1 and CDR2 sequences are MNHEY and SMNVEV (reference sequence). The CDR3 contains 15 residues. CDR3 in DNA: TGTGCCAGCAGTCCCGCGGAGCTTCCCAATGAAAAACTGTTTTTT. The encoded protein is CASSPAELPNEKLFF.

Only a few counts were recorded for this clone. V usage is TRBV18 and J usage is TRBJ1-1, with 8 bases that match TRBD1. This CDR3 is 14 amino acids long. Germline V CDR1 and CDR2: KGHSH, LQKENI. V lost 2 bases to trimming and J lost 1 base; unmatched junction nucleotides: 0. CDR3 DNA sequence: TGTGCCAGCTCACCAGGGACAGGGAACACTGAAGCTTTCTTT. It encodes CASSPGTGNTEAFF. Full variable domain (outside the CDR3, taken from reference TRBV18 and TRBJ1-1): NAGVMQNPRHLVRRRGQEARLRCSPMKGHSHVYWYRQLPEEGLKFMVYLQKENIIDESGMPKERFSAEFPKEGPSILRIQQVVRGDSAAYFCASSPGTGNTEAFFGQGTRLTVV.

The V gene is TRBV19, the J gene TRBJ2-2, with 10 bases that match TRBD1. This CDR3 is built from 15 residues. Per germline, CDR1 LNHDA and CDR2 SQIVND (reference sequence). Unmatched junction bases numbered 7, after V lost 5 bases and J lost 7 bases. CDR3 loop: CASSLSTGGNGELFF. The CDR3 bases are TGTGCCAGTAGTCTGTCGACAGGGGGCAACGGGGAGCTGTTTTTT. Combining the CDR3 with reference TRBV19 and TRBJ2-2 gives the whole variable domain DGGITQSPKYLFRKEGQNVTLSCEQNLNHDAMYWYRQDPGQGLRLIYYSQIVNDFQKGDIAEGYSVSREKKESFPLTVTSAQKNPTAFYLCASSLSTGGNGELFFGEGSRLTVL.

V gene TRBV2 combines with J gene TRBJ2-7, with 8 nucleotides matching TRBD1. Unmatched junction bases numbered 3, after V lost 5 bases and J lost 6 bases. The CDR3 contains 12 residues. Germline V gene data show CDR1 as SNHLY and CDR2 as FYNNEI. The CDR3 region is CASSFDRGEQYF. The CDR3 bases are TGTGCCAGCAGTTTCGACAGGGGCGAGCAGTACTTC.

The chain employs TRBV7-2 and TRBJ1-5; 12 bases are shared with TRBD1. In germline, CDR1 is SGHTA, CDR2 FQGNSA. The CDR3 extends over 14 amino acids. After removal of 4 bases from V and 11 bases from J, the junction contained 6 bases not matched to a gene. CDR3 sequence reads: CASSSGTGGAAQHF. The CDR3, as DNA: TGTGCCAGCAGCTCCGGGACAGGGGGCGCGGCCCAGCATTTT.

This clone was seen a handful of times. This sequence joins TRBV7-9 and TRBJ1-1; 8 bases line up with TRBD1. The CDR3 covers 16 residues. Trimming at V came to 2 bases and at J to 5 bases, leaving 10 bases not matched to a gene. CDR1 SEHNR and CDR2 FQNEAQ come from the germline V gene (reference sequence). CDR3 sequence reads: CASSLPDREVGTEAFF. CDR3 nucleotides: TGTGCCAGCAGCTTACCGGACAGGGAGGTAGGGACTGAAGCTTTCTTT.

The genes are TRBV4-3 and TRBJ2-5; D unclear. The CDR3 loop spans 15 amino acids. V was cut by 0 bases and J by 5 bases, with 13 bases left in between. From germline, CDR1 is LGHNA and CDR2 YSLEER. The CDR3: CASSQEIRPQETQYF. The CDR3 DNA is TGCGCCAGCAGCCAAGAGATCAGGCCCCAGGAGACCCAGTACTTC.

CDR3 protein: CSAGTGSTDTQYF. CDR3 nucleotide sequence: TGCAGCGCCGGGACAGGGAGCACAGATACGCAGTATTTT. The V and J genes are TRBV29-1 and TRBJ2-3, with 9 bases matching TRBD1. Per the germline V gene, CDR1 is SQVTM and CDR2 is ANQGSEA. V lost 7 bases and J lost 0; bases outside the gene matches: 2. The CDR3 consists of 13 residues.

The V call is TRBV6-5, the J call TRBJ1-2; tentatively, D is TRBD1 (5 bases). The CDR3 loop spans 16 amino acids. Trimming removed 4 bases at V and 4 bases at J, with 19 bases between. CDR1 is MNHEY and CDR2 is SVGAGI in the germline V gene. The CDR3 DNA reads as TGTGCCAGCAGTTCCTCCCGACAGACCCCCGTCTATGGCTACACCTTC. Its protein product is CASSSSRQTPVYGYTF.

This chain uses TRBV9 with TRBJ2-1; 11 positions agree with TRBD1. The J segment lost 10 bases and the V segment lost 1 base, leaving 7 bases of the junction unmatched. The CDR3 loop spans 15 amino acids. Germline V gene sequence: CDR1 SGDLS, CDR2 YYNGEE. The CDR3 is CASSVNGQGAREQFF. CDR3 in DNA: TGTGCCAGCAGCGTAAACGGACAGGGGGCGCGGGAGCAGTTCTTC. Combining the CDR3 with reference TRBV9 and TRBJ2-1 gives the whole variable domain DSGVTQTPKHLITATGQRVTLRCSPRSGDLSVYWYQQSLDQGLQFLIQYYNGEERAKGNILERFSAQQFPDLHSELNLSSLELGDSALYFCASSVNGQGAREQFFGPGTRLTVL.

This rearrangement joins TRBV7-2 to TRBJ1-2, with D possibly being TRBD1 (5 bases). V was pared by 5 bases and J by 3 bases, with 13 bases between. CDR1 and CDR2 from the germline V gene are SGHTA and FQGNSA. The CDR3 has 14 amino acids. CDR3 loop: CASSPRVRDYGYTF. The DNA of the CDR3 is TGTGCCAGCAGCCCTAGGGTCAGGGACTATGGCTACACCTTC.

In the case of this clone: The sample contains more than one DNA sequence encoding this CDR3. This chain connects TRBV5-6 to TRBJ2-6; D is uncertain. The CDR3 consists of 16 residues. Germline-derived CDR1 and CDR2 are SGHDT and YYEEEE. Trimming pared 4 bases from V and 0 bases from J, leaving 11 bases between. CDR3 nucleotide sequence: TGTGCCAGCAGCCCACAGAGTCTCTCTGGGGCCAACGTCCTGACTTTC. It yields the protein CASSPQSLSGANVLTF.

The chain uses TRBV7-9 and TRBJ1-4; tentative D call: TRBD1 (6 bases). Germline-derived CDR1 and CDR2 are SEHNR and FQNEAQ (reference sequence). CDR3 length: 15 residues. Trimming left V 4 bases short and J 0 bases short, with 9 bases between. CDR3 nucleotides: TGTGCCAGCAGCTCCCGACAGGCAACTAATGAAAAACTGTTTTTT. This codes for CASSSRQATNEKLFF.

The chain is built from TRBV7-2 and TRBJ1-5, with 10 bases that match TRBD1. The V gene's germline CDR1 is SGHTA and CDR2 FQGNSA. This CDR3 spans 16 amino acids. With V trimmed by 5 bases and J by 7 bases, 11 bases remained unmatched. CDR3 bases: TGTGCCAGCAGCCTGACCGGGACAGGGGTCGGGCAGCCCCAGCATTTT. Translating it yields CASSLTGTGVGQPQHF.

The chain employs TRBV2 and TRBJ2-3; 7 bases line up with TRBD2. This CDR3 has 18 amino acids. Looked up from germline, CDR1 is SNHLY and CDR2 is FYNNEI. The V gene end was trimmed by 4 bases and the J gene end by 1 base; junction bases not matched to a gene: 14. The DNA for the CDR3 is TGTGCCAGCAGTGCCCCGGGGGGAGGGAACCACGGCACAGATACGCAGTATTTT. Amino acid sequence: CASSAPGGGNHGTDTQYF.